Listed below are T cell receptor beta chains from one sample, sequenced in a study of early stage breast cancer tumors. Method: immunoSEQ multiplex PCR; TCRdb's copy keeps in-frame clones and lacks some. The table has about 53,000 clones, around 90% seen once; the top ten hold about 5%. Sequenced: blood. These receptors were obtained from a person aged 65-85 years with breast cancer. Each CDR3 is given with its conserved first and last residue. Each record gives: CDR3 protein, CDR3 DNA, V gene, J gene, D gene, clone size. D genes are given only for firm matches. Expanded clones get a size class; other rows say once, few or many, or leave the size out.

CDR3aa: CASSLILGAEQYF
CDR3nt: TGTGCCAGCAGCTTGATCCTGGGGGCCGAGCAGTACTTC
v_gene: TRBV5-6
j_gene: TRBJ2-7
d_gene: .
abundance: .

CDR3aa: CASSLGLAGDQETQYF
CDR3nt: TGCGCCAGCAGCTTGGGACTAGCGGGAGACCAAGAGACCCAGTACTTC
v_gene: TRBV5-1
j_gene: TRBJ2-5
d_gene: TRBD2
abundance: .

CDR3aa: CASKRVEGLSYEQYF
CDR3nt: TGTGCCAGCAAACGGGTGGAGGGCCTCTCCTACGAGCAGTACTTC
v_gene: TRBV7-9
j_gene: TRBJ2-7
d_gene: .
abundance: .

CDR3aa: CASSYEGATEAFF
CDR3nt: TGTGCCAGCAGTTACGAGGGGGCGACTGAAGCTTTCTTT
v_gene: TRBV6-5
j_gene: TRBJ1-1
d_gene: TRBD1
abundance: .

CDR3aa: CASSPGTSGVETQYF
CDR3nt: TGTGCCAGCAGCCCAGGGACTAGCGGGGTTGAGACCCAGTACTTC
v_gene: TRBV5-6
j_gene: TRBJ2-5
d_gene: TRBD2
abundance: .

CDR3aa: CASRDTGYNTEAFF
CDR3nt: TGTGCCAGCAGAGACACAGGGTACAACACTGAAGCTTTCTTT
v_gene: TRBV6-5
j_gene: TRBJ1-1
d_gene: .
abundance: .

CDR3aa: CASSGIPRGASTGELFF
CDR3nt: TGTGCCAGCAGTGGGATTCCCCGGGGGGCTAGCACCGGGGAGCTGTTTTTT
v_gene: TRBV6-1
j_gene: TRBJ2-2
d_gene: .
abundance: once

CDR3aa: CASSQEERGGRETQYF
CDR3nt: TGCGCCAGCAGCCAAGAAGAGCGGGGGGGCCGAGAGACCCAGTACTTC
v_gene: TRBV4-1
j_gene: TRBJ2-5
d_gene: TRBD2
abundance: .

CDR3aa: CASSLYFDQPQHF
CDR3nt: TGTGCCAGCAGTTTATATTTCGATCAGCCCCAGCATTTT
v_gene: TRBV27
j_gene: TRBJ1-5
d_gene: .
abundance: .

CDR3aa: CASSVSQGATYEQYF
CDR3nt: TGTGCCAGCAGCGTATCACAGGGGGCTACCTACGAGCAGTACTTC
v_gene: TRBV9
j_gene: TRBJ2-7
d_gene: TRBD1
abundance: .

CDR3aa: CASSSGGWGGYTF
CDR3nt: TGTGCCAGCAGCTCCGGAGGGTGGGGGGGCTACACCTTC
v_gene: TRBV11-2
j_gene: TRBJ1-2
d_gene: .
abundance: .

CDR3aa: CASSKGRNLDFSYEQYF
CDR3nt: TGCGCCAGCAGTAAAGGAAGGAATTTGGACTTTTCGTACGAGCAGTACTTC
v_gene: TRBV10-2
j_gene: TRBJ2-7
d_gene: .
abundance: .

CDR3aa: CASSLAPGELFF
CDR3nt: TGTGCCAGCAGCTTGGCTCCCGGGGAGCTGTTTTTT
v_gene: TRBV5-6
j_gene: TRBJ2-2
d_gene: .
abundance: .

CDR3aa: CASSFNRGEKLFF
CDR3nt: TGTGCCAGCAGCTTTAATAGGGGTGAAAAACTGTTTTTT
v_gene: TRBV6-6
j_gene: TRBJ1-4
d_gene: .
abundance: .

CDR3aa: CASSSKRGSYEQYF
CDR3nt: TGTGCCAGCAGCTCCAAGCGGGGCTCCTACGAGCAGTACTTC
v_gene: TRBV7-2
j_gene: TRBJ2-7
d_gene: TRBD2
abundance: .

CDR3aa: CASSQRLAGGETQYF
CDR3nt: TGTGCCAGCAGCCAAAGACTAGCGGGAGGAGAGACCCAGTACTTC
v_gene: TRBV6-1
j_gene: TRBJ2-5
d_gene: TRBD2
abundance: few

CDR3aa: CASSWTGTGAYEQYF
CDR3nt: TGTGCCAGCAGTTGGACCGGGACAGGGGCCTACGAGCAGTACTTC
v_gene: TRBV28
j_gene: TRBJ2-7
d_gene: TRBD1
abundance: few

CDR3aa: CASNPSGGPSTDTQYF
CDR3nt: TGTGCCAGCAACCCATCGGGGGGCCCTAGCACAGATACGCAGTATTTT
v_gene: TRBV9
j_gene: TRBJ2-3
d_gene: .
abundance: .

CDR3aa: CASSLDRPGGSYEQYF
CDR3nt: TGTGCCAGCAGCTTGGATCGACCGGGAGGATCCTACGAGCAGTACTTC
v_gene: TRBV7-2
j_gene: TRBJ2-7
d_gene: TRBD2
abundance: .

CDR3aa: CASSLESSRGEQYF
CDR3nt: TGTGCCAGCAGCTTAGAATCTAGCCGTGGCGAGCAGTACTTC
v_gene: TRBV7-6
j_gene: TRBJ2-7
d_gene: .
abundance: .

CDR3aa: CASSLTGGNYGYTF
CDR3nt: TGTGCCAGCAGCTTAACGGGGGGGAACTATGGCTACACCTTC
v_gene: TRBV11-2
j_gene: TRBJ1-2
d_gene: .
abundance: .

CDR3aa: CASEPAARQPYGYTF
CDR3nt: TGTGCCAGTGAACCGGCCGCAAGACAGCCGTATGGCTACACCTTC
v_gene: TRBV19
j_gene: TRBJ1-2
d_gene: .
abundance: .

CDR3aa: CAWTQYRTRYGYTF
CDR3nt: TGTGCCTGGACCCAATATAGGACACGCTATGGCTACACCTTC
v_gene: TRBV30
j_gene: TRBJ1-2
d_gene: .
abundance: .

CDR3aa: CASSLGSRSGNTIYF
CDR3nt: TGTGCCAGCAGCCTCGGGTCCCGCTCTGGAAACACCATATATTTT
v_gene: TRBV28
j_gene: TRBJ1-3
d_gene: .
abundance: .

CDR3aa: CASSVAPSDKNIQYF
CDR3nt: TGTGCCAGCAGCGTAGCTCCTAGCGATAAAAACATTCAGTACTTC
v_gene: TRBV9
j_gene: TRBJ2-4
d_gene: .
abundance: .

CDR3aa: CASSFPRQKQYF
CDR3nt: TGTGCCAGCAGTTTTCCCAGGCAAAAGCAGTACTTC
v_gene: TRBV27
j_gene: TRBJ2-7
d_gene: .
abundance: .

CDR3aa: CASSKKDQGEKLFF
CDR3nt: TGTGCCAGTAGTAAGAAGGACCAGGGTGAAAAACTGTTTTTT
v_gene: TRBV19
j_gene: TRBJ1-4
d_gene: .
abundance: .

CDR3aa: CASKSSGDADTQYF
CDR3nt: TGTGCCAGCAAGTCTAGCGGGGACGCAGATACGCAGTATTTT
v_gene: TRBV6-4
j_gene: TRBJ2-3
d_gene: TRBD2
abundance: .

CDR3aa: CASSREVGSSYNEQFF
CDR3nt: TGCGCCAGCAGTCGAGAAGTCGGGAGCTCCTACAATGAGCAGTTCTTC
v_gene: TRBV5-1
j_gene: TRBJ2-1
d_gene: .
abundance: .

CDR3aa: CASSFVASWSYNEQFF
CDR3nt: TGTGCCAGCAGCTTTGTAGCTTCATGGTCCTACAATGAGCAGTTCTTC
v_gene: TRBV5-6
j_gene: TRBJ2-1
d_gene: .
abundance: .

CDR3aa: CASSQFPHRATNYGYTF
CDR3nt: TGTGCCAGCTCACAATTCCCTCACAGGGCCACTAACTATGGCTACACCTTC
v_gene: TRBV18
j_gene: TRBJ1-2
d_gene: .
abundance: once

CDR3aa: CASSPQGGDYGYTF
CDR3nt: TGTGCCAGCAGCCCACAGGGGGGAGACTATGGCTACACCTTC
v_gene: TRBV5-4
j_gene: TRBJ1-2
d_gene: TRBD1
abundance: .

CDR3aa: CASSLQGQGLLGGYTF
CDR3nt: TGTGCCAGCAGCTTACAGGGACAGGGGCTTCTGGGGGGCTACACCTTC
v_gene: TRBV7-2
j_gene: TRBJ1-2
d_gene: TRBD1
abundance: .

CDR3aa: CASSGAGGYTETQYF
CDR3nt: TGCGCCAGCAGCGGGGCAGGGGGCTATACGGAGACCCAGTACTTC
v_gene: TRBV5-1
j_gene: TRBJ2-5
d_gene: TRBD1
abundance: .

CDR3aa: CASSLTTGISFYEQYF
CDR3nt: TGTGCCAGCAGCTTAACCACCGGGATCTCCTTCTACGAGCAGTACTTC
v_gene: TRBV11-2
j_gene: TRBJ2-7
d_gene: .
abundance: .

CDR3aa: CASSKTPGAWNTEAFF
CDR3nt: TGTGCCAGTAGTAAGACCCCAGGGGCCTGGAACACTGAAGCTTTCTTT
v_gene: TRBV19
j_gene: TRBJ1-1
d_gene: .
abundance: .

CDR3aa: CASSKGLVKDNEQFF
CDR3nt: TGTGCCAGTAGTAAAGGACTAGTAAAGGACAATGAGCAGTTCTTC
v_gene: TRBV19
j_gene: TRBJ2-1
d_gene: TRBD2
abundance: .

CDR3aa: CASSERAVGIGSDTQYF
CDR3nt: TGTGCCAGCAGTGAAAGGGCTGTCGGGATAGGGTCAGATACGCAGTATTTT
v_gene: TRBV25-1
j_gene: TRBJ2-3
d_gene: .
abundance: .

CDR3aa: CASSNPGSSNQPQHF
CDR3nt: TGTGCCAGCAGCAATCCCGGGAGTAGCAATCAGCCCCAGCATTTT
v_gene: TRBV7-8
j_gene: TRBJ1-5
d_gene: .
abundance: .

CDR3aa: CASSRGQGDGYTF
CDR3nt: TGTGCCAGCAGCCGGGGGCAGGGGGACGGCTACACCTTC
v_gene: TRBV5-6
j_gene: TRBJ1-2
d_gene: TRBD1
abundance: once

CDR3aa: CAWRPDRHEQYF
CDR3nt: TGTGCCTGGAGACCTGACAGGCACGAGCAGTACTTC
v_gene: TRBV30
j_gene: TRBJ2-7
d_gene: .
abundance: .

CDR3aa: CARAGGPSADTQYF
CDR3nt: TGTGCCAGAGCCGGAGGGCCCTCGGCAGATACGCAGTATTTT
v_gene: TRBV19
j_gene: TRBJ2-3
d_gene: .
abundance: .

CDR3aa: CASSYLSGTGELFF
CDR3nt: TGCGCCAGCAGCTACCTATCGGGAACCGGGGAGCTGTTTTTT
v_gene: TRBV5-1
j_gene: TRBJ2-2
d_gene: .
abundance: .

CDR3aa: CASSYRGAGSTDTQYF
CDR3nt: TGTGCCAGCAGCTACAGGGGCGCTGGGTCCACAGATACGCAGTATTTT
v_gene: TRBV7-2
j_gene: TRBJ2-3
d_gene: TRBD1
abundance: .

CDR3aa: CASSVYGGGGTDTQYF
CDR3nt: TGTGCCAGCAGCGTTTATGGGGGGGGAGGCACAGATACGCAGTATTTT
v_gene: TRBV9
j_gene: TRBJ2-3
d_gene: TRBD2
abundance: .

CDR3aa: CASSVEGGMDGNTIYF
CDR3nt: TGTGCCAGCAGCGTAGAGGGAGGGATGGACGGAAACACCATATATTTT
v_gene: TRBV9
j_gene: TRBJ1-3
d_gene: .
abundance: .

CDR3aa: CASSLGTAYEQYF
CDR3nt: TGTGCCAGCAGCCTCGGGACAGCCTACGAGCAGTACTTC
v_gene: TRBV16
j_gene: TRBJ2-7
d_gene: TRBD1
abundance: .

CDR3aa: CASSLWDRYNEKLFF
CDR3nt: TGTGCCAGCAGCTTATGGGACAGGTATAATGAAAAACTGTTTTTT
v_gene: TRBV7-9
j_gene: TRBJ1-4
d_gene: TRBD1
abundance: .

CDR3aa: CASSPIRTSSEETQYF
CDR3nt: TGTGCCAGCAGCCCGATCCGGACTAGCAGCGAAGAGACCCAGTACTTC
v_gene: TRBV11-2
j_gene: TRBJ2-5
d_gene: TRBD2
abundance: .

CDR3aa: CASSFLPTGSLGQPQHF
CDR3nt: TGTGCCAGCAGCTTTCTCCCCACAGGGAGTTTGGGTCAGCCCCAGCATTTT
v_gene: TRBV5-8
j_gene: TRBJ1-5
d_gene: .
abundance: .